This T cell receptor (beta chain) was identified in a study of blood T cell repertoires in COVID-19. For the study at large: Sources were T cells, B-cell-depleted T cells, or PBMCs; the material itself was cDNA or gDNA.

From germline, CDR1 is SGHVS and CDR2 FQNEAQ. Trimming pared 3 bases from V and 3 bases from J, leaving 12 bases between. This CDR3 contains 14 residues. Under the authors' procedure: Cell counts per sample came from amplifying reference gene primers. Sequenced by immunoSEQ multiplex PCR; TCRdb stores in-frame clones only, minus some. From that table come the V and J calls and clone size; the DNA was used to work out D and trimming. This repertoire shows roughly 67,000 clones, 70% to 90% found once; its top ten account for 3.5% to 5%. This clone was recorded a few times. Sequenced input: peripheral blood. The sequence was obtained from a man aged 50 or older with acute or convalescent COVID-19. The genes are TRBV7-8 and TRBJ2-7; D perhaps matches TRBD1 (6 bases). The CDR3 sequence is CASSFIRGYYEQYF. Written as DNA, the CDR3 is TGTGCCAGCAGCTTTATCAGGGGATACTACGAGCAGTACTTC.